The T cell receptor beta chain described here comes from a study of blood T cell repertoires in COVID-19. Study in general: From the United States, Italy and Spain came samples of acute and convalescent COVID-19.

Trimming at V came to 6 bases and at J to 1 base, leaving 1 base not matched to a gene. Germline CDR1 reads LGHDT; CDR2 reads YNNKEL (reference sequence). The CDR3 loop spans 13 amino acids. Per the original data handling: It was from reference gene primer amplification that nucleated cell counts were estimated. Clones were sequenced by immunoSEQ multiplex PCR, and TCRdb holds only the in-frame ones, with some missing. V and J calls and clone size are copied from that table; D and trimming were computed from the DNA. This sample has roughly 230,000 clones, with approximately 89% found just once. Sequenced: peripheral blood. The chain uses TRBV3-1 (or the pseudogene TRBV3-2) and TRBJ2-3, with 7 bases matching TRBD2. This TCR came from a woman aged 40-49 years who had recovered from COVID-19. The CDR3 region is CASRSGGTDTQYF. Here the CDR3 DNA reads TGTGCCAGCAGGAGCGGGGGCACAGATACGCAGTATTTT.